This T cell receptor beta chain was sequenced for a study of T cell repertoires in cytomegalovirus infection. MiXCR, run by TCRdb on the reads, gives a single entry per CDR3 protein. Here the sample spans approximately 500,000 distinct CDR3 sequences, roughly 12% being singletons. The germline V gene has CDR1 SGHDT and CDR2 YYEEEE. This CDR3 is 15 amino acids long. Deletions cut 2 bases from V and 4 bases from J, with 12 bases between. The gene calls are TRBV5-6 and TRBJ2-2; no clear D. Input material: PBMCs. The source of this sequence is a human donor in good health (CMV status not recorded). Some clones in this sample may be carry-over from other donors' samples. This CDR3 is CASSFAAAITGELFF. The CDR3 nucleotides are TGTGCCAGCAGCTTCGCCGCAGCCATCACCGGGGAGCTGTTTTTT.